This T cell receptor (beta chain) stems from a study of immune cell composition in non-small cell lung cancer. The CDR3 has 15 amino acids. CDR1 is SGHTA, CDR2 FQGNSA, per germline. Of note for this clone: Its antigen is undetermined.

Repertoires were generated with immunoSEQ multiplex PCR, while TCRdb's copy carries only in-frame clones and drops some. Among about 3,100 clones listed, less than 85% were seen once. General observations from the study: Adenocarcinomas with higher top tumour-associated clone frequency had more reactive TILs. Tumour TCR-beta clonality showed no significant link to smoking pack-years.

Normal lung was taken at the farthest possible site, at least 3 cm from tumour. The receptor comes from a human donor with non-small cell lung cancer. Sequenced sample: non-adjacent lung tissue. This chain connects TRBV7-2 to TRBJ2-5; TRBD2 aligns across 8 bases. The J call may be mistaken, given a closer DNA end match to TRBJ2-7. The CDR3 region is CASSPREAGIYEQYF. The CDR3 bases are TGTGCCAGCAGCCCGCGGGAGGCGGGGATCTACGAGCAGTACTTC.